This TCR beta chain derives from a study of regulatory T cells in long-lasting Graves disease. V lost 5 bases, J lost 2 bases, and 10 bases lay in between. Germline CDR1 and CDR2: MNHEY and SMNVEV (reference sequence). The CDR3 has 13 residues. Researchers made TCR beta libraries by using iRepertoire HTBI primers and running Arm-PCR on CDR3 regions. Each CDR3 protein is one row after TCRdb ran MiXCR on the multiplex PCR reads. In the table there are around 510,000 distinct CDR3 sequences, 20% to 25% of which are singletons. Specified time point: persistent/refractory GD, antithyroid drugs over 5 years with positive TRAb. From PBMCs, RNA was extracted and then used to make the TCR library. Per American Thyroid Association guidelines, Graves' disease was diagnosed. This clonotype has a count of ten or more. The antigen remains undetermined. Overall study findings and caveats: In persistent patients, shared public clonotypes (around 2,500) outnumbered those in new patients (roughly 1,000). Authors noted too few samples as a limitation. TCR diversity was lower in persistent than newly diagnosed Graves' disease.

This rearrangement joins TRBV27 to TRBJ2-7; D unresolved. This clonotype was sampled from a female donor with Graves disease. Specimen: peripheral blood mononuclear cells (PBMCs), collected when the disease was refractory, from a patient treated with antithyroid drugs. The CDR3 is CASSVGGAYEQYF. For the CDR3, the DNA is TGTGCCAGCAGTGTTGGCGGCGCCTACGAGCAGTACTTC.